The 28 T cell receptor beta chains given below trace back to one sample, sequenced in a study of T cells in tuberculosis. Documented time point: new active TB diagnosis, blood taken before or within 7 days of starting treatment. TCRdb's copy holds only in-frame clones and misses some; the assay was immunoSEQ multiplex PCR. The sample has 25,000 to 35,000 clones, under 95% seen once. Source: PBMCs, taken at tuberculosis diagnosis. The receptors come from an adult with tuberculosis. Some clones in this sample may be carry-over from other donors' samples.

This clone turned up a few times. The rearrangement joins TRBV4-1 to TRBJ2-2; D call uncertain. The CDR3 covers 15 residues. The V end lost 4 bases, the J end lost 0 bases, and 9 bases lay between the germline ends. Germline CDR1 reads MGHRA; CDR2 reads YSYEKL. The CDR3 nucleotides read TGCGCCAGCAGCCCTCCCTCGGCGAACACCGGGGAGCTGTTTTTT. It encodes CASSPPSANTGELFF.

The rearrangement joins TRBV5-1 to TRBJ1-4; a weak D match, TRBD1 (6 bases). From germline, CDR1 is SGHRS and CDR2 YFSETQ. The CDR3 runs to 16 residues. The V and J ends lost 0 bases and 6 bases respectively, with 15 bases between them. The CDR3 region has the DNA TGCGCCAGCAGCTTGGATGTTCGGGGGGGCGATGAAAAACTGTTTTTT. It yields the protein CASSLDVRGGDEKLFF.

This rearrangement joins TRBV2 to TRBJ2-6, with D tentatively TRBD2 (5 bases). V was pared by 4 bases and J by 1 base, with 5 bases between. CDR3 length equals 14 residues. Germline V lookup: CDR1 SNHLY, CDR2 FYNNEI. This chain's CDR3 is CASSAGSGANVLTF. CDR3 DNA: TGTGCCAGCAGTGCGGGATCTGGGGCCAACGTCCTGACTTTC.

The chain couples TRBV29-1 to TRBJ1-1, with D unresolved. CDR3 size: 11 residues. CDR1 SQVTM and CDR2 ANQGSEA come from the germline V gene. Trimming took 4 bases from V and 8 from J, leaving 11 bases between them. The CDR3: CSVVSPGEAFF. The CDR3 DNA sequence: TGCAGCGTTGTCTCTCCGGGGGAAGCTTTCTTT.

The chain employs TRBV5-3 and TRBJ2-7; TRBD1 is a possible D gene (6 bases). TRBV5-3 qualifies as an ORF whose function is uncertain. The CDR3 is 15 amino acids. Trimming left V 1 base short and J 2 bases short, with 13 bases between. Written as DNA, the CDR3 is TGTGCCAGAAGCTTGAAGGACAGCCCAACCTACGAGCAGTACTTC. The encoded protein is CARSLKDSPTYEQYF.

V is TRBV27 and J is TRBJ1-6; D unresolved. Trimming stripped 5 bases from V and 4 bases from J, with 12 bases between. Germline V gene lookup returns CDR1 MNHEY and CDR2 SMNVEV (reference sequence). The CDR3 consists of 15 residues. The CDR3 coding sequence is TGTGCCAGCAGTGTACTTTTGCGATATAATTCACCCCTCCACTTT. Translated: CASSVLLRYNSPLHF.

In this sample, this clone turned up a few times. This sequence joins TRBV6-1 and TRBJ2-7; D call uncertain. From germline, CDR1 is MNHNS and CDR2 SASEGT. This CDR3 has 15 residues. V was cut by 4 bases and J by 1 base, with 14 bases left in between. The CDR3, as DNA: TGTGCCAGCAGTGTACTACAAACGGAGTCCTACGAGCAGTACTTC. Translated, it gives CASSVLQTESYEQYF.

The V gene is TRBV29-1, the J gene TRBJ2-1; no clear D gene. This CDR3 is built from 11 residues. Trimming removed 6 bases from V and 7 bases from J, with 10 bases in between. The germline V gene encodes CDR1 SQVTM and CDR2 ANQGSEA. Here the CDR3 reads CSVHMPNEQFF. CDR3 DNA sequence: TGCAGCGTCCACATGCCAAATGAGCAGTTCTTC.

The CDR3: CASSPGTGMNTEAFF. The CDR3, as DNA: TGCGCCAGCAGCCCCGGGACAGGGATGAACACTGAAGCTTTCTTT. V gene TRBV5-1 combines with J gene TRBJ1-1; 9 nucleotides agree with TRBD1. The CDR3 contains 15 residues. Germline V gene sequence: CDR1 SGHRS, CDR2 YFSETQ. V lost 4 bases, J lost 0 bases, and 4 bases stayed unmatched.

The V gene is TRBV19, the J gene TRBJ2-1, with 12 nucleotides matching TRBD2. CDR1 is LNHDA and CDR2 is SQIVND in the germline V gene (reference sequence). The CDR3 spans 19 residues. V lost 1 base and J lost 0; bases outside the gene matches: 7. The CDR3 sequence is CASSIARLAGESSYNEQFF. The CDR3 DNA is TGTGCCAGTAGTATAGCCCGACTAGCGGGGGAAAGCTCCTACAATGAGCAGTTCTTC.

The chain uses TRBV5-8 and TRBJ1-5; D call uncertain. This CDR3 is 15 amino acids long. Germline assignment: CDR1 SGHTS and CDR2 YDEGEE. Trimming stripped 1 base from V and 1 base from J, with 9 bases between. In nucleotides, the CDR3 is TGTGCCAGCAGCTTGACGGGTGGAAGCAATCAGCCCCAGCATTTT. It translates to CASSLTGGSNQPQHF.

The chain couples TRBV11-1 to TRBJ1-1; D is unclear. CDR3 length equals 12 residues. Germline loops: CDR1 SGHAT, CDR2 FQDESV (reference sequence). The V gene lost 5 bases and the J gene lost 1 base, with 5 bases spanning the gap. CDR3 nucleotide sequence: TGTGCCAGCAGCCCTTGGAACACTGAAGCTTTCTTT. Residues: CASSPWNTEAFF. Variable domain in full (rest from reference TRBV11-1 and TRBJ1-1): EAEVAQSPRYKITEKSQAVAFWCDPISGHATLYWYRQILGQGPELLVQFQDESVVDDSQLPKDRFSAERLKGVDSTLKIQPAELGDSAMYLCASSPWNTEAFFGQGTRLTVV.

The rearrangement uses TRBV6-5 and TRBJ1-1, with TRBD1 matching 7 bases. This CDR3 is built from 15 residues. Per germline, CDR1 MNHEY and CDR2 SVGAGI. J was trimmed by 0 bases and V by 5 bases; bases with no gene match: 6. CDR3 DNA: TGTGCCAGCAGTACAGCGACAGGGATGAACACTGAAGCTTTCTTT. Its translation: CASSTATGMNTEAFF.

This chain connects TRBV10-3 to TRBJ2-7; D is possibly TRBD2 (6 bases). The CDR3 is 13 amino acids. From germline, CDR1 is ENHRY and CDR2 SYGVKD. The V end was cut by 7 bases, the J end by 5 bases, with 15 bases between. DNA for the CDR3: TGTGCCATCAATCCCGGGCGGGGCAACGAGCAGTACTTC. This encodes CAINPGRGNEQYF.

The chain is built from TRBV30 and TRBJ1-3; tentative D call: TRBD1 (6 bases). The CDR3 contains 13 residues. Germline-derived CDR1 and CDR2 are GTSNPN and SVGIG (reference sequence). Between the trimmed V and J ends, which lost 8 bases and 4 bases, there was a span of 15 bases. The CDR3 is CARGQGVGNTIYF. The CDR3 bases are TGTGCCCGGGGACAAGGGGTAGGAAACACCATATATTTT.

The genes are TRBV9 and TRBJ2-3, with D possibly matching TRBD1 (5 bases). With 1 base removed from V and 2 bases from J, the gap between germline ends came to 11 bases. This CDR3 spans 15 amino acids. The germline V gene has CDR1 SGDLS and CDR2 YYNGEE. For the CDR3, the DNA is TGTGCCAGCAGCGTAATAGGGGCGTACACAGATACGCAGTATTTT. It yields the protein CASSVIGAYTDTQYF.

The chain has TRBV7-8 and TRBJ1-5, with TRBD1 matching 7 bases. The germline V gene encodes CDR1 SGHVS and CDR2 FQNEAQ. The CDR3 totals 15 residues. Trimming at V came to 1 base and at J to 0 bases, leaving 0 bases not matched to a gene. The CDR3 region is CASSLDRGSNQPQHF. CDR3 DNA sequence: TGTGCCAGCAGCTTAGACAGGGGTAGCAATCAGCCCCAGCATTTT.

This rearrangement joins TRBV9 to TRBJ2-1, with 9 bases fitting TRBD2. With V trimmed by 2 bases and J by 0 bases, 3 bases remained unmatched. Germline CDR1 reads SGDLS; CDR2 reads YYNGEE. The CDR3 length is 16 residues. CDR3: CASSVAGGSSYNEQFF. The CDR3 DNA reads as TGTGCCAGCAGCGTTGCGGGGGGGAGCTCCTACAATGAGCAGTTCTTC.

The V and J genes are TRBV18 and TRBJ1-1; D perhaps matches TRBD1 (5 bases). V lost 1 base and J 6 bases, leaving 18 bases between the germline ends. The CDR3 consists of 16 residues. Germline lookup yields CDR1 KGHSH and CDR2 LQKENI. The CDR3 coding sequence is TGTGCCAGCTCACCACGGGGCAGAACCGGCTCCCCTGAAGCTTTCTTT. Its protein product is CASSPRGRTGSPEAFF.

The chain is built from TRBV13 and TRBJ2-1; no firm D call. CDR1 is PRHDT and CDR2 is FYEKMQ in the germline V gene (reference sequence). This CDR3 has 14 amino acids. The V gene lost 1 base and the J gene lost 4 bases, with 8 bases spanning the gap. In nucleotides, the CDR3 is TGTGCCAGCAGCTTAGCATACAAATACAATGAGCAGTTCTTC. This gives the protein CASSLAYKYNEQFF.

The rearrangement links TRBV13 to TRBJ2-1, with 8 bases identical to TRBD2. V was pared by 2 bases and J by 5 bases, with 5 bases of the junction left unmatched. CDR3 size: 15 residues. The germline V gene encodes CDR1 PRHDT and CDR2 FYEKMQ (reference sequence). The CDR3 spells CASSLRGGPNNEQFF. For the CDR3, the DNA is TGTGCCAGCAGCTTACGGGGGGGCCCCAACAATGAGCAGTTCTTC.

The chain combines TRBV7-9 with TRBJ2-2, with 12 bases identical to TRBD2. Trimming took 5 bases from V and 7 from J; bases not matched to a gene: 5. This CDR3 is 15 amino acids long. CDR1 SEHNR and CDR2 FQNEAQ come from the germline V gene (reference sequence). This CDR3 is CASSPGLAGSGELFF. CDR3 nucleotide sequence: TGTGCCAGCAGCCCTGGACTAGCGGGGAGCGGGGAGCTGTTTTTT.

The chain employs TRBV7-8 and TRBJ2-1, with 12 bases that match TRBD2. J was trimmed by 0 bases and V by 5 bases; bases with no gene match: 5. The germline V gene has CDR1 SGHVS and CDR2 FQNEAQ. The CDR3 loop spans 17 amino acids. The CDR3 sequence: CASSPQTSGGSYNEQFF. The CDR3 DNA reads as TGTGCCAGCAGCCCCCAGACTAGCGGGGGCTCCTACAATGAGCAGTTCTTC.

The gene calls are TRBV11-2 and TRBJ2-3; 7 positions agree with TRBD1. CDR1 SGHAT and CDR2 FQNNGV come from the germline V gene. This CDR3 is built from 17 residues. The J segment lost 0 bases and the V segment lost 0 bases, leaving 6 bases of the junction unmatched. The CDR3 nucleotides read TGTGCCAGCAGCTTAGAAGGGGGACAGCTTAGCACAGATACGCAGTATTTT. Amino acids: CASSLEGGQLSTDTQYF.

V usage is TRBV28 and J usage is TRBJ1-2; 11 bases map to TRBD1. Germline V gene sequence: CDR1 MDHEN, CDR2 SYDVKM. V lost 4 bases to trimming and J lost 3 bases; unmatched junction nucleotides: 1. The CDR3 has 14 amino acids. The CDR3, as DNA: TGTGCCAGCAGTTCGGGACAGGGGGACTATGGCTACACCTTC. Encoded protein: CASSSGQGDYGYTF.

DNA of the CDR3: TGTGCCAGCAGCTTGGATTTGCGGGGAGGTGAGCAGTTCTTC. Translating it yields CASSLDLRGGEQFF. The J gene is TRBJ2-1, the V gene TRBV5-4, with D possibly matching TRBD2 (6 bases). The CDR3 has 14 amino acids. The germline CDR1 and CDR2 sequences are SGHNT and YYREEE (reference sequence). V shed 0 bases and J shed 9 bases, with 13 bases lying between them.

As regards this clone: Germline and junction disagree at one end, which may indicate a read error. Other DNA sequences in this sample translate to the same CDR3. This rearrangement joins TRBV5-1 to TRBJ2-7; 9 positions match TRBD1. CDR1 and CDR2 from the germline V gene are SGHRS and YFSETQ. This CDR3 is 14 amino acids long. CDR3 region: CASSFGTGSYEQYF. The CDR3 DNA sequence: TGTGCCAGCAGCTTTGGGACAGGGTCCTACGAGCAGTACTTC.

The chain couples TRBV7-9 to TRBJ1-4, with 7 bases aligning to TRBD1. After removal of 6 bases from V and 5 bases from J, the junction contained 6 bases not matched to a gene. In germline, CDR1 is SEHNR, CDR2 FQNEAQ (reference sequence). The CDR3 has 14 residues. CDR3 sequence (DNA): TGTGCCAGCAGGCTGGGACAGTTAAATGAAAAACTGTTTTTT. Translation: CASRLGQLNEKLFF.